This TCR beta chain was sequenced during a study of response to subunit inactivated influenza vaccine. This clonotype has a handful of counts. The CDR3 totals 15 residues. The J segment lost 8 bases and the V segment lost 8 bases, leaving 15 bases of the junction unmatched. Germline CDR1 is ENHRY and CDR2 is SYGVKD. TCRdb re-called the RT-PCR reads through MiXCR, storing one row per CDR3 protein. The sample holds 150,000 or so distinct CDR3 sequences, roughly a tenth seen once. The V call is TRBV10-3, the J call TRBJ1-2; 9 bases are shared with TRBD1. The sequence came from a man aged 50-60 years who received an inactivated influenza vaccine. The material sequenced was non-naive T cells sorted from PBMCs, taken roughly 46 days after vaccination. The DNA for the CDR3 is TGTGCCATCGCCATCCGAACAGGGGGCGCAAACGGCTACACCTTC. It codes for CAIAIRTGGANGYTF.